This TCR beta chain derives from a study of breast tumors, draining lymph nodes, adjacent tissues. Whole-study results and caveats: Luminal-like breast cancer showed significantly higher tumor–nontumor repertoire similarity than basal-like.

There are many counts of this clonotype. Its antigen is undetermined. Axillary draining lymph nodes of breast cancer patients supplied the node samples. In TCRdb, the multiplex PCR reads were re-called with MiXCR into one record per CDR3 protein. Among 150,000 to 200,000 distinct CDR3 sequences, 33% were seen once, and the ten largest hold 4% to 5.5%. The receptor's source is a female donor with breast cancer. Some clones in this sample may be carry-over from other donors' samples. Sequenced input: axillary lymph node tissue.

In nucleotides, the CDR3 is TGTGCCAGCAGCTTAGCCAGGGAGGAGTCCTACGAGCAGTACTTC. This encodes CASSLAREESYEQYF. The chain uses TRBV7-9 and TRBJ2-7, with D possibly TRBD2 on 6 matching bases. The germline CDR1 and CDR2 sequences are SEHNR and FQNEAQ (reference sequence). The CDR3 spans 15 residues. V was trimmed by 0 bases and J by 1 base, leaving 10 bases between them.